This T cell receptor (beta chain) was found in a study of T cells in Graves' hyperthyroidism and ophthalmopathy. Study-wide results and limits: Among clonotypes expanded in thyroid above 0.001, most were also found in blood.

This clonotype was seen many times. Its target is not known. Together with thyroid ultrasound, orbital computed tomography, serum thyroxine and TRAb, clinical symptoms were used for diagnoses. The length of the CDR3 is 15 residues. V was cut by 5 bases and J by 4 bases, with 18 bases left in between. The germline V gene has CDR1 SGHAT and CDR2 FQNNGV. Amplified TCR beta CDR3 regions came from RNA transcripts. TCR CDR3 underwent first-round RT-PCR with the HTBI primer set. From the multiplex PCR reads, TCRdb called clonotypes with MiXCR, one entry per CDR3 protein. This sample has fewer than 350,000 distinct CDR3 sequences; about an eighth occur once, and the top ten carry almost 8%.

Material for sequencing was blood. The TCR was taken from a woman between 25 and 40 years old with Graves' hyperthyroidism that later progressed to Graves' ophthalmopathy. The chain has TRBV11-2 and TRBJ2-7, with D tentatively TRBD1 or TRBD2 (5 bases each). The CDR3 is CASSGTPGPNYEQYF. CDR3 DNA sequence: TGTGCCAGCAGCGGCACTCCGGGACCAAATTACGAGCAGTACTTC.